The sequence of this TCR beta chain was determined in a study of blood T cell repertoires in COVID-19 (dated by TCRdb to 2018 to 2020). Background on the whole study: Samples from collaborators originated in the United States, Italy and Spain and spanned both the acute and convalescent phases of COVID-19. The repertoires were released in a freely available public database meant as a resource for research on the immune response to SARS-CoV-2. A de-identified subject ID, COVID-19 status, age in years and sex were almost always included in the sample metadata. Where HLA class I and class II types were available, the types were taken from metadata supplied by the sample provider, not from assay-based typing. The material from the prospective study consisted of cDNA or gDNA derived from T cells, B-cell-depleted T cells, or PBMCs. The dataset comprised deeply sampled blood TCRbeta repertoires from subjects exposed to, actively infected with, or recovered from COVID-19. Samples came from the ongoing ImmuneRACE study (first 160 participants) plus 1,254 subjects from 6 global collaborators. Overall study results and their limits: The amount of clinical and demographic metadata varied by source and participant and was provided uncurated.

Spanning cysteine to phenylalanine, the CDR3 consists of 14 amino acids. CDR3 DNA is the only sequence kept; it has 42 bases, read in frame from the first base. According to the germline V gene, CDR1 reads SGHVS and CDR2 reads FQNEAQ. Cut back by 5 bases and 7 bases, the V and J ends lie 12 bases apart. TCRbeta CDR3 regions were amplified from genomic DNA by means of the immunoSEQ Assay, a bias-controlled multiplex PCR. From the authors' description of their analysis: Nucleated cell counts per sample were estimated from amplification of reference gene primers within the assay. To quantify the absolute abundance of each unique TCRbeta CDR3 rearrangement, sequence reads were collapsed and filtered. For each sample, productive Simpson clonality was calculated by taking the square root of Simpson's diversity index across productive rearrangements. This is the immuneACCESS table as TCRdb keeps it, with only in-frame sequences that have V and J called. A part of the clones is gone; compared with another copy, unresolved V genes explain less than half, and the rest is unexplained. Clone size and the V and J calls come from that table; the DNA yielded D and trimming. The sample table lists fewer than 140,000 clones, 71% of them with a count of one. Roughly 0.9% of the sample comes from the top ten.

Whole blood was collected in K2EDTA tubes by collaborating institutions according to the institutions' own protocols. For TCRbeta analysis, collaborators shipped samples as frozen whole blood, isolated PBMCs, or DNA extracted from either of those sample types. To note about this clone: This receptor's antigen is unknown. One base away there is no much larger clone; base qualities are not given.

The sample consisted of peripheral blood. The TCR originated in a human donor with acute or convalescent COVID-19. The donor label of this sample is uncertain. The V and J segments used are TRBV7-8 and TRBJ1-6; the D gene is not confidently resolved. The encoded CDR3 is CASSPYSRNSPLHF. The base sequence is TGTGCCAGCAGCCCTTATTCGAGAAATTCACCCCTCCACTTT.